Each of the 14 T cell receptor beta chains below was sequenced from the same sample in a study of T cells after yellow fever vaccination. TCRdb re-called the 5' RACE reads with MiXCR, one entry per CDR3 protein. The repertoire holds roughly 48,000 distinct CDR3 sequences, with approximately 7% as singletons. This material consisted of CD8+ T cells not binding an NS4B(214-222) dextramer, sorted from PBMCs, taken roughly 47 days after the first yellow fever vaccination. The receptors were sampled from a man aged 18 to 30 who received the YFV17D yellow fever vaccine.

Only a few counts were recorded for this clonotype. The CDR3, as DNA: TGTGCCAGCAGTTACGTGGTAGGGGGCGAGGGGTCCTCCACTGAAGCTTTCTTT. Translation: CASSYVVGGEGSSTEAFF. The rearrangement joins TRBV6-5 to TRBJ1-1, with 7 bases fitting TRBD1. This CDR3 spans 18 amino acids. CDR1 is MNHEY and CDR2 is SVGAGI in the germline V gene. V shed 2 bases, J shed 4 bases, and the junction held 16 bases outside the gene matches.

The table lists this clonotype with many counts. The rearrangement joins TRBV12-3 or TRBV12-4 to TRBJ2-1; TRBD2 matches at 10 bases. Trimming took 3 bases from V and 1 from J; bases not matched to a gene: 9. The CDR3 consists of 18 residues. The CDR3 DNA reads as TGTGCCAGCAGTTTTACTAGCGGGGTGATGGGTTCCTACAATGAGCAGTTCTTC. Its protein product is CASSFTSGVMGSYNEQFF.

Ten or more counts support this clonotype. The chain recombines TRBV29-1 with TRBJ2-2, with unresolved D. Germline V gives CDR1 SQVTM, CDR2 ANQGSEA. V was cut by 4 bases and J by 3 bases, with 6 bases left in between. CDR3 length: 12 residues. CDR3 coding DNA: TGCAGCGTTGCGGCAGACACCGGGGAGCTGTTTTTT. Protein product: CSVAADTGELFF.

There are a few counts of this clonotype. The CDR3 sequence: CASSPTGFRETQYF. DNA of the CDR3: TGTGCCAGCAGCCCAACAGGGTTTAGGGAGACCCAGTACTTC. The V gene is TRBV12-3 or TRBV12-4, the J gene TRBJ2-5; weak D call: TRBD1 (6 bases). Trimming shortened V by 6 bases and J by 5 bases, and 16 bases separated the two germline ends. This CDR3 comprises 14 residues.

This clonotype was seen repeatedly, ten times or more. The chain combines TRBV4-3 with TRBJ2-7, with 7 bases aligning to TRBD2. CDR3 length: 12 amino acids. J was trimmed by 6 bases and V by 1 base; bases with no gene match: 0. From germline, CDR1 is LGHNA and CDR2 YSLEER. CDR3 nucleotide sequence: TGCGCCAGCAGCCAAGGGGGGGGCGAGCAGTACTTC. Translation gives CASSQGGGEQYF.

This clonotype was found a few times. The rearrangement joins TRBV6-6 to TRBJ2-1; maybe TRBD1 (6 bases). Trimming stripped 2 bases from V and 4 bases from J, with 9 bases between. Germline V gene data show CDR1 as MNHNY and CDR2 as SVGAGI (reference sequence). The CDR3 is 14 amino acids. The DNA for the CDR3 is TGTGCCAGCAGTTACCCCACAGGGTACAATGAGCAGTTCTTC. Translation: CASSYPTGYNEQFF.

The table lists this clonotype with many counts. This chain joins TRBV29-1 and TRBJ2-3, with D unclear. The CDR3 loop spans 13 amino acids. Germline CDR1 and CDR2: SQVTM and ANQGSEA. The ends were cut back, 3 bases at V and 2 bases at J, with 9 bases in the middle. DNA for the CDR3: TGCAGCGTTGACCGGCAGAACACAGATACGCAGTATTTT. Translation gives CSVDRQNTDTQYF.

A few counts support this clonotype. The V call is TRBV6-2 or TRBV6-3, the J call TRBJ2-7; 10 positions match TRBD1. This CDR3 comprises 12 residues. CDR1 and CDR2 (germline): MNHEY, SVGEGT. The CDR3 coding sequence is TGTGCCAGCAGTTACGGGACAGGGGTCACGCACGTC. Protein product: CASSYGTGVTHV.

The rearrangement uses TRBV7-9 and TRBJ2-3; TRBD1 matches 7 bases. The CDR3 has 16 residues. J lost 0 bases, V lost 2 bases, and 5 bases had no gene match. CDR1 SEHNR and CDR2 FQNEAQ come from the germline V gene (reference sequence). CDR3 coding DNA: TGTGCCAGCAGCTTACCGACAGGGCCTAGCACAGATACGCAGTATTTT. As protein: CASSLPTGPSTDTQYF. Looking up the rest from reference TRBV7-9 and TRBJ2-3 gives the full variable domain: DTGVSQNPRHKITKRGQNVTFRCDPISEHNRLYWYRQTLGQGPEFLTYFQNEAQLEKSRLLSDRFSAERPKGSFSTLEIQRTEQGDSAMYLCASSLPTGPSTDTQYFGPGTRLTVL.

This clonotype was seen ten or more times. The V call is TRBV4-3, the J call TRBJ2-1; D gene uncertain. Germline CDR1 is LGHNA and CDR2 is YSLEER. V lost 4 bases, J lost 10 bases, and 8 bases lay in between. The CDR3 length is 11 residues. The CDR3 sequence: CASSLGFEQFF. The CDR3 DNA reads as TGCGCCAGCAGCCTAGGGTTCGAGCAGTTCTTC.

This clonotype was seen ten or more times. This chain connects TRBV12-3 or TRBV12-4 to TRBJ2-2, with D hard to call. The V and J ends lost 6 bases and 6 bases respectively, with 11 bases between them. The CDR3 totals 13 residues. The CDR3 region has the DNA TGTGCCAGCAGCCAAGGCGTTGCCGGGGAGCTGTTTTTT. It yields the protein CASSQGVAGELFF.

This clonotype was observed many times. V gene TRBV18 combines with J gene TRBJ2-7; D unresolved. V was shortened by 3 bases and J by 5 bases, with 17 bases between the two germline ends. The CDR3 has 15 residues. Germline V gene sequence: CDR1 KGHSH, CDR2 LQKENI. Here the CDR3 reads CASSPLPGLQHEQYV. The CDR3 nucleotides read TGTGCCAGCTCACCTCTCCCCGGTCTACAGCACGAGCAGTACGTC.

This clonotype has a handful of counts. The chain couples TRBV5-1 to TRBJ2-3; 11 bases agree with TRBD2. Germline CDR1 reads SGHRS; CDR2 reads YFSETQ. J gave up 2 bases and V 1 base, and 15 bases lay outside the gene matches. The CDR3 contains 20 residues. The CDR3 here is CASSLILAGGNRFFTDTQYF. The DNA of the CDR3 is TGCGCCAGCAGCTTGATCCTAGCGGGGGGTAATCGATTCTTCACAGATACGCAGTATTTT.

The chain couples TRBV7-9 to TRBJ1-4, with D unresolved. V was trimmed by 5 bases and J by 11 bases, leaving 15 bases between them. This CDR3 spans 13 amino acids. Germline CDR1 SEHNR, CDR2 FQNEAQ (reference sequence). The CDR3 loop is CASSQAVLSKLFF. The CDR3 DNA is TGTGCCAGCAGCCAAGCCGTATTATCGAAACTGTTTTTT.